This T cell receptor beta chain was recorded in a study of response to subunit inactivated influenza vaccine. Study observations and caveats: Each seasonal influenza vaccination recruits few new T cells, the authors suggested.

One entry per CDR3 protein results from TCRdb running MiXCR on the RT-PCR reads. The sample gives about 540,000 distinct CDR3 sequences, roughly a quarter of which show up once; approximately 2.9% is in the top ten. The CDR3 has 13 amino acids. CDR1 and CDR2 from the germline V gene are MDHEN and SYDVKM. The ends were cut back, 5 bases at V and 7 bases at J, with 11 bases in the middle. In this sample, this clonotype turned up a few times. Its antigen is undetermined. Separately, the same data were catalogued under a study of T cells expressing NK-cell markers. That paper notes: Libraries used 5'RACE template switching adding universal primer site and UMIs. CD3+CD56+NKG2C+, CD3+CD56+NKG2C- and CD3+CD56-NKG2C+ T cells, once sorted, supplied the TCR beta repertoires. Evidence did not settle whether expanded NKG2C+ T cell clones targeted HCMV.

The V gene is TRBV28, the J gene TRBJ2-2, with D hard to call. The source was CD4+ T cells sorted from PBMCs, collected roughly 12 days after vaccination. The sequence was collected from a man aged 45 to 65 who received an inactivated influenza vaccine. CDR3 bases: TGTGCCAGCAGTCCCATCGTTGGCGGGGAGCTGTTTTTT. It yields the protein CASSPIVGGELFF.